These 11 T cell receptor beta chains share one sample of origin, sequenced in a study of response to subunit inactivated influenza vaccine. In TCRdb, the RT-PCR reads were re-called with MiXCR into one record per CDR3 protein. The sample includes roughly 520,000 distinct CDR3 sequences, 25% seen only once; the top ten take approximately 2%. The sequences come from CD4+ T cells sorted from PBMCs, collected roughly 5 days after vaccination. The receptors derive from a man aged 45-65 years who received an inactivated influenza vaccine.

This clonotype was seen repeatedly, ten times or more. This chain connects TRBV12-3 or TRBV12-4 to TRBJ2-3, with D possibly matching TRBD2 (6 bases). The CDR3 contains 12 residues. V lost 8 bases, J lost 2 bases, and 8 bases lay in between. This CDR3 reads CASGGNTDTQYF. The CDR3 DNA reads as TGTGCCAGCGGGGGGAACACAGATACGCAGTATTTT.

The chain employs TRBV4-1 and TRBJ1-2; D gene ambiguous. The V end lost 7 bases, the J end lost 6 bases, and 12 bases lay between the germline ends. The V gene's germline CDR1 is MGHRA and CDR2 YSYEKL. The CDR3 is made up of 12 amino acids. CDR3: CASKSLGDGYTF. CDR3 sequence (DNA): TGCGCCAGCAAGAGTCTCGGAGATGGCTACACCTTC.

V is TRBV20-1 and J is TRBJ1-4; D possibly corresponds to TRBD1 (5 bases). The CDR3 runs to 16 residues. Looked up from germline, CDR1 is DFQATT and CDR2 is SNEGSKA (reference sequence). Between the trimmed V and J ends, which lost 4 bases and 2 bases, there was a span of 17 bases. CDR3 bases: TGCAGTGCTACGGAGGCTTCCCGGGGCACTAATGAAAAACTGTTTTTT. The encoded protein is CSATEASRGTNEKLFF.

The chain uses TRBV7-2 and TRBJ1-6; D may be TRBD1 (5 bases). Trimming removed 2 bases at V and 5 bases at J, with 13 bases between. Germline V gene lookup returns CDR1 SGHTA and CDR2 FQGNSA. CDR3 length: 16 amino acids. The CDR3 coding sequence is TGTGCCAGCAGCTTATCAAGGACACGGAATAATTCACCCCTCCACTTT. Its protein is CASSLSRTRNNSPLHF.

This clonotype was counted at least ten times. The V gene is TRBV5-1, the J gene TRBJ2-1; D might be TRBD1 (5 bases). The CDR3 has 14 amino acids. Germline loops: CDR1 SGHRS, CDR2 YFSETQ. The V and J ends lost 1 base and 3 bases respectively, with 8 bases between them. In DNA form, the CDR3 reads TGCGCCAGCAGCTTGCAGGGTTTCTACAATGAGCAGTTCTTC. Protein sequence: CASSLQGFYNEQFF.

The chain employs TRBV29-1 and TRBJ2-5; D unresolved. The germline V and J ends were trimmed by 7 bases and 4 bases, with 13 bases remaining between them. CDR1 is SQVTM and CDR2 is ANQGSEA in the germline V gene. This CDR3 comprises 12 residues. CDR3 amino acids: CSAGQERETQYF. Here the CDR3 DNA reads TGCAGCGCCGGGCAGGAGAGAGAGACCCAGTACTTC.

V is TRBV3-1 and J is TRBJ1-1, with unresolved D. V shed 4 bases and J shed 5 bases, with 11 bases lying between them. Germline CDR1 and CDR2: LGHDT and YNNKEL (reference sequence). CDR3 length: 13 amino acids. The CDR3 sequence is CASSLSVRTEAFF. CDR3 DNA: TGTGCCAGCAGCCTCTCGGTTCGGACTGAAGCTTTCTTT.

This clonotype was picked up a small number of times. This chain connects TRBV7-2 to TRBJ2-7, with D perhaps TRBD2 (6 bases). CDR3 length: 14 residues. Germline V gene lookup returns CDR1 SGHTA and CDR2 FQGNSA. Trimming took 5 bases from V and 2 from J, leaving 13 bases between them. CDR3 residues: CASSPTGSPYEQYF. Written as DNA, the CDR3 is TGTGCCAGCAGCCCCACCGGGAGTCCCTACGAGCAGTACTTC.

This chain connects TRBV12-3 or TRBV12-4 to TRBJ2-7, with D maybe TRBD2 (5 bases). V dropped 3 bases and J dropped 0 bases, with 18 bases sitting between them. There are 17 residues in the CDR3. This CDR3 reads CASSLALGAAYSYEQYF. Written as DNA, the CDR3 is TGTGCCAGCAGTTTGGCCCTCGGAGCGGCCTACTCCTACGAGCAGTACTTC.

In its sample, this clonotype was seen a few times. This chain links TRBV5-1 with TRBJ1-6; D gene uncertain. This CDR3 has 14 residues. Germline CDR1 SGHRS, CDR2 YFSETQ. V was pared by 0 bases and J by 10 bases, with 11 bases between. The DNA of the CDR3 is TGCGCCAGCAGCTTGGCGGGTTTTGGATCACCCCTCCACTTT. Its protein is CASSLAGFGSPLHF.

This chain connects TRBV10-2 to TRBJ2-5, with 8 bases aligning to TRBD1. V gave up 7 bases and J gave up 5 bases; unmatched junction bases: 6. This CDR3 has 13 residues. Germline CDR1 WSHSY, CDR2 SAAADI. CDR3 in amino acids: CASMDRAAETQYF. Here the CDR3 DNA reads TGCGCCAGCATGGACAGGGCTGCTGAGACCCAGTACTTC.